What follows are 7 T cell receptor beta chains derived from one specimen sequenced in a study of blood T cell repertoires in COVID-19. Profiling relied on immunoSEQ multiplex PCR, and the TCRdb table lists in-frame clones only, not all of them. The table has about 180,000 clones, roughly 90% seen once; the top ten hold about 1.4%. The sample was peripheral blood. These receptor sequences come from a woman aged 50 to 60 with acute or convalescent COVID-19.

The chain combines TRBV5-6 with TRBJ2-3; D not resolved. With 1 base removed from V and 1 base from J, the gap between germline ends came to 7 bases. CDR3 size: 14 residues. Germline V gene sequence: CDR1 SGHDT, CDR2 YYEEEE. The CDR3 DNA reads TGTGCCAGCAGCTTGAGCGTACGCACAGATACGCAGTATTTT. It specifies CASSLSVRTDTQYF.

This rearrangement joins TRBV27 to TRBJ2-7, with D possibly TRBD1 on 6 matching bases. CDR1 and CDR2 (germline): MNHEY, SMNVEV (reference sequence). V was clipped by 4 bases and J by 6 bases, with 19 bases between them. The CDR3 is made up of 15 amino acids. The CDR3: CASSYTAGTPLEQYF. The CDR3 region has the DNA TGTGCCAGCAGTTATACCGCCGGGACACCCCTCGAGCAGTACTTC.

The chain recombines TRBV2 with TRBJ1-2, with 8 bases that match TRBD1. With 11 bases clipped from V and 8 bases from J, the junction kept 10 bases outside the gene matches. This CDR3 has 12 amino acids. Germline V gene sequence: CDR1 SNHLY, CDR2 FYNNEI. In nucleotides, the CDR3 is TGTGCCGCCGGGACAGGTCCCCTGGGCTACACCTTC. It encodes CAAGTGPLGYTF.

The chain uses TRBV11-1 and TRBJ2-5; D is perhaps TRBD1 (6 bases). The CDR3 contains 14 residues. Germline V lookup: CDR1 SGHAT, CDR2 FQDESV (reference sequence). The germline V and J ends were trimmed by 4 bases and 2 bases, with 11 bases remaining between them. This CDR3 is CASSYQGPQETQYF. The CDR3, as DNA: TGTGCCAGCAGCTACCAGGGGCCGCAAGAGACCCAGTACTTC. The whole variable domain, filled in from reference TRBV11-1 and TRBJ2-5, reads EAEVAQSPRYKITEKSQAVAFWCDPISGHATLYWYRQILGQGPELLVQFQDESVVDDSQLPKDRFSAERLKGVDSTLKIQPAELGDSAMYLCASSYQGPQETQYFGPGTRLLVL.

V and J are TRBV7-9 and TRBJ2-1; tentative D call: TRBD1 (6 bases). V shed 3 bases and J shed 6 bases, with 12 bases lying between them. The CDR3 has 14 residues. Germline V CDR1 and CDR2: SEHNR, FQNEAQ (reference sequence). Here the CDR3 DNA reads TGTGCCAGCAGCTTGGGGGCCGCGAGCAATGAGCAGTTCTTC. The encoded protein is CASSLGAASNEQFF.

This CDR3 reads CASSLRVGNDSPLHF. As DNA, the CDR3 is TGTGCCAGCAGCTTACGGGTTGGCAACGATTCACCCCTCCACTTT. The V gene is TRBV7-2, the J gene TRBJ1-6; D unresolved. CDR3 length equals 15 residues. Trimming left V 2 bases short and J 8 bases short, with 13 bases between. The germline CDR1 and CDR2 sequences are SGHTA and FQGNSA.

The chain carries TRBV24-1 and TRBJ2-1; TRBD2 agrees at 11 bases. Trimming cost V 3 bases and J 8 bases; bases outside gene matches: 8. The CDR3 runs to 16 residues. The V gene's germline CDR1 is KGHDR and CDR2 SFDVKD. The CDR3 nucleotides are TGTGCCACCAGTGATCGGGCTAGCGGGAGGAGCGATGAGCAGTTCTTC. Its protein product is CATSDRASGRSDEQFF.